Following are 7 T cell receptor beta chains from one sample sequenced in a study of a mutant IDH1 vaccine in newly diagnosed glioma. The repertoire was sequenced with immunoSEQ multiplex PCR; TCRdb's copy has only in-frame clones and lacks some. The sample records fewer than 150,000 clones, under 90% being singletons. The sample's time point: week 11, during vaccination. With topical imiquimod, each dose of the vaccine consisted of 300 ug of mutant IDH1 20-mer peptide. These TCRs' antigens remain unknown. The sequencing used PBMCs, collected from a glioma patient whose treatment included an IDH1 peptide vaccine. The receptors were sampled from a woman in her fifties or sixties with glioma.

The rearrangement uses TRBV7-6 and TRBJ2-7; D is perhaps TRBD2 (7 bases). This CDR3 has 15 amino acids. Germline V lookup: CDR1 SGHVS, CDR2 FNYEAQ. The germline V and J ends were trimmed by 3 bases and 4 bases, with 16 bases remaining between them. CDR3 bases: TGTGCCAGCAGCTTTAGGGGGGAGGGCCTTTACGAGCAGTACTTC. Translated: CASSFRGEGLYEQYF.

The chain combines TRBV7-3 with TRBJ2-2, with 7 bases matching TRBD2. Unmatched junction bases numbered 10, after V lost 10 bases and J lost 8 bases. Per germline, CDR1 SGHTA and CDR2 FQGTGA. This CDR3 is built from 13 residues. CDR3 protein: CATRRSREGELFF. The CDR3 DNA follows: TGTGCCACCCGAAGGTCGCGGGAGGGGGAGCTGTTTTTT.

This clone came up once. The chain links TRBV19 to TRBJ1-5; unclear D gene. This CDR3 has 14 residues. V gave up 0 bases and J gave up 4 bases, with 7 bases separating them. CDR1 LNHDA and CDR2 SQIVND come from the germline V gene (reference sequence). CDR3 sequence (DNA): TGTGCCAGTAGTATAGAACGGGGAAATCAGCCCCAGCATTTT. Translation gives CASSIERGNQPQHF.

V usage is TRBV20-1 and J usage is TRBJ2-5, with D maybe TRBD2 (5 bases). The assigned J gene may be wrong: the sequence end matches TRBJ2-7 better. Germline CDR1 DFQATT, CDR2 SNEGSKA (reference sequence). The CDR3 has 11 residues. CDR3 DNA: TGCAGTGCTAGTGAGGGCTACGAGCAGTACTTC. Amino acids: CSASEGYEQYF.

This clone was detected only once. This rearrangement joins TRBV18 to TRBJ1-2; the D is unclear. CDR1 is KGHSH and CDR2 is LQKENI in the germline V gene. The V end lost 4 bases, the J end lost 6 bases, and 12 bases lay between the germline ends. This CDR3 comprises 13 residues. Written as DNA, the CDR3 is TGTGCCAGCTCACTCGGGCTTTCGGATGGCTACACCTTC. It encodes CASSLGLSDGYTF.

This clone was seen more than once but under ten times. V and J are TRBV5-1 and TRBJ2-7; TRBD1 matches 11 bases. V dropped 6 bases and J dropped 5; count of bases not matched to a gene: 4. This CDR3 is 13 amino acids long. The germline V gene encodes CDR1 SGHRS and CDR2 YFSETQ. The CDR3 nucleotides read TGCGCCAGCAACGGACAGGGGGCGAACGAGCAGTACTTC. This gives the protein CASNGQGANEQYF. Based on the CDR3 plus reference TRBV5-1 and TRBJ2-7, the full variable domain is KAGVTQTPRYLIKTRGQQVTLSCSPISGHRSVSWYQQTPGQGLQFLFEYFSETQRNKGNFPGRFSGRQFSNSRSEMNVSTLELGDSALYLCASNGQGANEQYFGPGTRLTVT.

J is TRBJ2-3 and V is TRBV30, with D possibly TRBD2 on 6 matching bases. V was cut by 4 bases and J by 11 bases, with 13 bases left in between. This CDR3 region has 11 residues. Germline V gene data show CDR1 as GTSNPN and CDR2 as SVGIG (reference sequence). The chain's CDR3 is CAWNSGRLQYF. The CDR3, as DNA: TGTGCCTGGAACAGCGGGCGGTTGCAGTATTTT. Variable domain in full (rest from reference TRBV30 and TRBJ2-3): SQTIHQWPATLVQPVGSPLSLECTVEGTSNPNLYWYRQAAGRGLQLLFYSVGIGQISSEVPQNLSASRPQDRQFILSSKKLLLSDSGFYLCAWNSGRLQYFGPGTRLTVL.